This TCR beta chain was sequenced in a study of T cell repertoires in cytomegalovirus infection. Study observations and caveats: Cumulative frequency (of public TCR beta family members) identified carriers of CMV plus the relevant HLA.

On this clonotype itself: No antigen is known for it.

CDR3 length: 15 residues. Germline CDR1 reads MDHEN; CDR2 reads SYDVKM. The junction had 9 bases not matched to a gene; V was cut back by 5 bases and J by 5 bases. TCRdb itself ran the reads through MiXCR, one entry per CDR3 protein. The profile shows 510,000 or so distinct CDR3 sequences, 26% of them singletons. J is TRBJ2-3 and V is TRBV28, with 8 bases aligning to TRBD2. Input material: PBMCs. This TCR came from a human donor in good health (CMV status not recorded). Some clones in this sample may be carry-over from other donors' samples. The CDR3 sequence is CASSESGGGRDTQYF. The CDR3 nucleotides read TGTGCCAGCAGTGAGAGCGGGGGCGGGAGAGATACGCAGTATTTT.